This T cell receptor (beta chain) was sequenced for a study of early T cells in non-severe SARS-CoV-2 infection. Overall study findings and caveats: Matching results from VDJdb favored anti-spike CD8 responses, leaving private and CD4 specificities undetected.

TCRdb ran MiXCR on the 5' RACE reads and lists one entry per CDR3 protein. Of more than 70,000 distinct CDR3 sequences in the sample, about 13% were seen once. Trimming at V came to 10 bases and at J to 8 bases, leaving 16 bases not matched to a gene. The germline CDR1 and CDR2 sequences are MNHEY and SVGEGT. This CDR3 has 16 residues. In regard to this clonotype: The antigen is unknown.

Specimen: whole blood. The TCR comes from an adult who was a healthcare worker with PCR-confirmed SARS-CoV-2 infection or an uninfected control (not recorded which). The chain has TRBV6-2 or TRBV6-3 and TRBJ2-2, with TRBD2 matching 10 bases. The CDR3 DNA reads TGTGCCACACTCCCAAGGATAGCGGGGGGCCGAGGGGAGCTGTTTTTT. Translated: CATLPRIAGGRGELFF.